The present TCR beta chain was sequenced within a study of Graves' ophthalmopathy and Graves' hyperthyroidism (dated by TCRdb to the late 2010s). A note on the overall study: Hyperthyroidism was considered stable if no progression to ophthalmopathy occurred within 18 months of follow-up. To tell Graves' ophthalmopathy apart from Graves' hyperthyroidism, and to predict which patients would progress to ophthalmopathy, the study relied on TCR beta repertoire signatures. In total, some 140 blood samples were TCR-sequenced: 43 ophthalmopathy, some 75 hyperthyroidism and about 17 hyperthyroidism-to-ophthalmopathy patients. A discovery set of more than 90 patients (approximately 42 ophthalmopathy, under 65 stable hyperthyroidism) was enrolled to explore V-J signatures distinguishing ophthalmopathy from hyperthyroidism. The independent validation cohort included 18 to 20 hyperthyroidism patients plus 17 patients who later progressed from hyperthyroidism to ophthalmopathy. In roughly 6 hyperthyroidism patients, T-cell repertoires of thyroid tissue and blood were compared. After sampling, hyperthyroidism patients received methimazole starting at 30 mg daily, and ophthalmopathy patients received high-dose intravenous methylprednisolone. What the study reported, not specific to this receptor: Most expanded thyroid clonotypes with frequency above 0.001 were also detected in blood, suggesting blood repertoires may reflect the thyroid immune response. Ophthalmopathy was separated from stable hyperthyroidism by the 13-signature model with just under 90% sensitivity and around 81% specificity in cross-validation and with 80%/75% in the test set. In validation, the model predicted ophthalmopathy progression with more than 70% sensitivity and roughly 72% specificity; some 13 predicted patients were CT-confirmed with GO in a median of approximately 6.5 months. No statistical method was used to set the sample size in advance, and the investigators knew which group each participant was assigned to.

Taken from the germline V gene, the CDR1 and CDR2 loops are SGHVS and FNYEAQ. The CDR3 holds 12 amino acids from the cysteine to the phenylalanine. Only the CDR3 portion is preserved as DNA: 36 bases, with reading frame beginning at the first base. This clonotype has more than one count but fewer than ten. Which antigen it targets is not known. The junction shows a germline mismatch at one end, possibly a read error. Hyperthyroidism patients were newly diagnosed, with disease duration under 2 months, and aged 18 to 65 years. Patients were excluded if they had other autoimmune diseases, uncontrolled infections, pregnancy or lactation. Clinical symptoms, serum thyroxine, TRAb, thyroid ultrasound and orbital computed tomography were used for diagnosis. Total RNA was extracted with Trizol reagent and quality-checked on an Agilent 2100 Bioanalyzer. TCR beta CDR3 regions were amplified from RNA transcripts for repertoire sequencing. A first-round RT-PCR used HTBI primers with the Qiagen OneStep RT-PCR kit, followed by a second-round multiplex PCR, size selection and purification. Libraries were sequenced on an Illumina HiSeq2000 using paired-end 100 bp reads. In the authors' own workflow: SOAPnuke was used to process the reads, throwing out any read that had adapters, had uncalled bases, had a mean Phred below 15, or lacked an exact constant-primer or identifier match. COPE v1.2.5 was used to merge the high-quality paired reads. Unique nucleotide sequences were defined as clonotypes and aligned to IMGT TRB V, D and J references using MiTCR v1.1. Only V-J combinations with frequency above 0.0001 were analysed, covering over 99% of repertoires. For each V-J combination, a TCR clonal expansion and chaos score was defined as F50 clonal expansion divided by the chaos observed in the TCRdist matrix. Welch's t-statistics and random forest were used to narrow the features down to roughly twelve V-J combinations, which were then fed into a naive Bayes classifier. Thyroid-blood repertoire similarity was quantified with the Morisita-Horn index. The public reads were reprocessed in TCRdb via fastp at Q25 and MiXCR, keeping in-frame beta chains. CDR3 protein sequences are deduplicated, and each keeps its most common genes and DNA. The V and J calls, along with clone size, are taken from TCRdb and not from the paper's own processing. For this sample there are around 1.1 million distinct CDR3 sequences; 35% to 45% appear just once. 11% of the sample rests with the top ten.

The clonotype originates from an adult man with Graves' hyperthyroidism. The sequenced sample consisted of peripheral blood or thyroid tissue (not recorded which). The chain couples TRBV7-6 to TRBJ2-7, with the D gene too uncertain to name. The CDR3 amino acid sequence is: CTSSPQTYEQYF. At the DNA level, the sequence is TGTACCAGCAGTCCCCAGACCTACGAGCAGTACTTC.